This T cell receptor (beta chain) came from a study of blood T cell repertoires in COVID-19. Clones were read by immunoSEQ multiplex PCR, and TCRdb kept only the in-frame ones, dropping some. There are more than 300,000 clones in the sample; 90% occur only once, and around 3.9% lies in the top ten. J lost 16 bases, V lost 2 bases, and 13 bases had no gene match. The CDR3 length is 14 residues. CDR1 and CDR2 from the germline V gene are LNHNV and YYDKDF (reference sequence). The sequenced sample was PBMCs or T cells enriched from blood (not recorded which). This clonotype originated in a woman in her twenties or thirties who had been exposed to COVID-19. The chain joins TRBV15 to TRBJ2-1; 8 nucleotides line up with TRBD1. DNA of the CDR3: TGTGCCACCAGCAGATTAATCGACAGGGGCGAATTTTTCTTC. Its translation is CATSRLIDRGEFFF.